A single sample gave rise to the 6 T cell receptor beta chains below, sequenced in a study of blood T cell repertoires in COVID-19. The repertoire was sequenced with immunoSEQ multiplex PCR; TCRdb's copy has only in-frame clones and lacks some. Found here are 200,000 or so clones, about 89% of them singletons; the top ten hold approximately 8.1%. Sequences were obtained from PBMCs or T cells enriched from blood (not recorded which). The receptors originated from a woman aged 18-29 years who had recovered from COVID-19.

The chain couples TRBV28 to TRBJ1-6; 11 positions agree with TRBD1. This CDR3 region has 15 residues. Germline CDR1 and CDR2: MDHEN and SYDVKM. The V and J ends lost 5 bases and 7 bases, in that order; junction bases with no gene match: 4. The CDR3 region has the DNA TGTGCCAGCAGTGGACAGGGGGCGGACAATTCACCCCTCCACTTT. It encodes CASSGQGADNSPLHF.

The V call is TRBV5-1, the J call TRBJ2-5; 9 positions match TRBD2. V lost 4 bases, J lost 4 bases, and 11 bases stayed unmatched. The germline V gene has CDR1 SGHRS and CDR2 YFSETQ. CDR3 length: 16 residues. CDR3 nucleotide sequence: TGCGCCAGCAGCCCCGGGGCGGGGGGGCCCCTAGAGACCCAGTACTTC. Protein sequence: CASSPGAGGPLETQYF. Combining the CDR3 with reference TRBV5-1 and TRBJ2-5 gives the whole variable domain KAGVTQTPRYLIKTRGQQVTLSCSPISGHRSVSWYQQTPGQGLQFLFEYFSETQRNKGNFPGRFSGRQFSNSRSEMNVSTLELGDSALYLCASSPGAGGPLETQYFGPGTRLLVL.

The V call is TRBV5-1, the J call TRBJ2-7, with 13 bases aligning to TRBD2. J gave up 3 bases and V 3 bases, and 3 bases lay outside the gene matches. The length of the CDR3 is 15 residues. Germline CDR1 reads SGHRS; CDR2 reads YFSETQ. This CDR3 reads CASSWTSGGLYEQYF. In DNA form, the CDR3 reads TGCGCCAGCAGCTGGACTAGCGGGGGCCTCTACGAGCAGTACTTC.

As DNA, the CDR3 is TGTGCCAGCAGCTTGGGGACAGGAGGAGAAAAACTGTTTTTT. This encodes CASSLGTGGEKLFF. The genes are TRBV5-6 and TRBJ1-4; the match to TRBD1 covers 7 bases. The CDR3 covers 14 residues. CDR1 is SGHDT, CDR2 YYEEEE, per germline. V lost 0 bases to trimming and J lost 8 bases; unmatched junction nucleotides: 4.

J is TRBJ1-2 and V is TRBV4-1, with 9 bases identical to TRBD1. With V trimmed by 6 bases and J by 6 bases, 5 bases remained unmatched. CDR3 length: 13 amino acids. The germline V gene has CDR1 MGHRA and CDR2 YSYEKL. The CDR3 sequence: CASRLRDRDGYTF. CDR3 coding DNA: TGCGCCAGCAGACTCCGGGACAGGGATGGCTACACCTTC.

The V and J genes are TRBV28 and TRBJ1-1; D remains unclear. The ends were cut back, 9 bases at V and 11 bases at J, with 19 bases in the middle. CDR3 length: 12 amino acids. CDR1 and CDR2 (germline): MDHEN, SYDVKM. The CDR3 loop is CASITGSSAAFF. The DNA of the CDR3 is TGTGCCAGTATAACCGGGAGTTCAGCGGCTTTCTTT.